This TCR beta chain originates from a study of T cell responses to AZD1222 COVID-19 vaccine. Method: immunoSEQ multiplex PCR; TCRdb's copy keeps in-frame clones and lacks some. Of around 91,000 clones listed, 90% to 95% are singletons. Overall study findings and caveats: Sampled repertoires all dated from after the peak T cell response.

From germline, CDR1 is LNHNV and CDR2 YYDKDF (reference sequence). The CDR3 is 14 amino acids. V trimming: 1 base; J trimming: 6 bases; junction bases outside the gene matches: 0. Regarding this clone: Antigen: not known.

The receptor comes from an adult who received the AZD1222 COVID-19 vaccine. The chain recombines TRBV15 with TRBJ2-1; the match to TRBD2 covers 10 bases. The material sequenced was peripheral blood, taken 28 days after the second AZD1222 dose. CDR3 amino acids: CATSRGLAGNEQFF. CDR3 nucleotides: TGTGCCACCAGCAGAGGACTAGCGGGCAATGAGCAGTTCTTC.